The next 29 T cell receptor beta chains were all read from a single sample in a study of blood T cells in healthy people across ages. A second PCR, run for roughly 7 to 11 cycles, used a sample-barcoded 5' primer plus a J-beta primer mix. Via MiXCR, TCRdb re-called the 5' RACE reads, giving one row per CDR3 protein. Of about 970,000 distinct CDR3 sequences listed, just over 50% are singletons. What was sequenced was blood. The receptor source for this set is an older woman in good health.

This clonotype was observed a handful of times. CDR3 in amino acids: CASSDRNGDPGQGTDTQYF. DNA of the CDR3: TGTGCCAGCAGCGATCGGAATGGGGACCCGGGACAAGGCACAGATACGCAGTATTTT. The chain has TRBV21-1 and TRBJ2-3; TRBD1 is taken as the D call from the table, unchecked against the DNA. TRBV21-1 is noted as a pseudogene. The CDR3 covers 19 residues.

The chain employs TRBV5-8 and TRBJ2-5, with TRBD1 matching over 8 bases. The V and J ends lost 6 bases and 11 bases, in that order; junction bases with no gene match: 9. There are 12 residues in the CDR3. Germline CDR1 and CDR2: SGHTS and YDEGEE. The DNA for the CDR3 is TGTGCCAGCATCAGGGGGCTGGGGGAGCAGTACTTC. This encodes CASIRGLGEQYF.

Worth noting for this clonotype: Germline and junction disagree at one end, which may indicate a read error. The genes are TRBV25-1 and TRBJ2-6; TRBD2 is a possible D gene (5 bases). Germline CDR1 MGHDK, CDR2 SYGVNS. This CDR3 has 14 amino acids. The CDR3 spells CANSDYSGANVLTF. CDR3 bases: TGTGCCAACAGTGACTACTCTGGGGCCAACGTCCTGACTTTC.

This clonotype showed up many times. The genes are TRBV4-3 and TRBJ2-4; 10 bases fit TRBD1. Per the germline V gene, CDR1 is LGHNA and CDR2 is YSLEER. J gave up 5 bases and V 1 base, and 20 bases lay outside the gene matches. This CDR3 region has 21 residues. As DNA, the CDR3 is TGCGCCAGCAGCCAAGGAGTTGGGACAGGGGAGGGCGGGGACTCCCAAAACATTCAGTACTTC. Encoded protein: CASSQGVGTGEGGDSQNIQYF.

The rearrangement joins TRBV11-3 to TRBJ2-5, with D maybe TRBD1 (5 bases). Germline values: CDR1 SGHNT, CDR2 YENEEA. V lost 4 bases to trimming and J lost 2 bases, with 14 bases between them. This CDR3 has 15 amino acids. As DNA, the CDR3 is TGTGCCAGCAGCTCCGAAGGGGCCCCACAAGAGACCCAGTACTTC. Amino acids: CASSSEGAPQETQYF.

The chain carries TRBV2 and TRBJ2-3, with a tentative D call TRBD2 (6 bases). Germline V CDR1 and CDR2: SNHLY, FYNNEI. This CDR3 spans 17 amino acids. With 5 bases removed from V and 0 bases from J, the gap between germline ends came to 18 bases. CDR3 DNA sequence: TGTGCCAGCAGTAACCGGGACTCCCCTATTAGCACAGATACGCAGTATTTT. Amino acids: CASSNRDSPISTDTQYF.

This chain connects TRBV27 to TRBJ2-7, with TRBD1 identical over 7 bases. The V and J ends lost 6 bases and 0 bases, in that order; junction bases with no gene match: 11. This CDR3 contains 16 residues. In germline, CDR1 is MNHEY, CDR2 SMNVEV (reference sequence). This CDR3 is CASRRSGTVSSYEQYF. The CDR3 nucleotides are TGTGCCAGCAGGCGGTCCGGGACAGTCAGCTCCTACGAGCAGTACTTC.

The chain couples TRBV4-3 to TRBJ1-1, with D unclear. Germline CDR1 is LGHNA and CDR2 is YSLEER. V lost 0 bases to trimming and J lost 1 base, with 12 bases between them. This CDR3 comprises 16 residues. The CDR3 loop reads CASSQDRLTANTEAFF. In DNA form, the CDR3 reads TGCGCCAGCAGCCAAGATAGGTTGACGGCGAACACTGAAGCTTTCTTT.

This rearrangement joins TRBV10-3 to TRBJ2-1; D tentatively fits TRBD1 or TRBD2 (5 bases each). Trimming removed 8 bases at V and 5 bases at J, with 16 bases between. The germline V gene encodes CDR1 ENHRY and CDR2 SYGVKD. CDR3 size: 14 residues. The CDR3 sequence is CAIARGNTDNEQFF. The CDR3 DNA reads TGTGCCATCGCGAGGGGCAATACGGACAATGAGCAGTTCTTC.

Only one count was recorded for this clonotype. Sequence at one end of the junction differs from germline and may be a read error. The V gene is TRBV2, the J gene TRBJ2-3; 8 bases line up with TRBD1. The germline V gene has CDR1 SNHLY and CDR2 FYNNEI. The CDR3 runs 15 residues. The CDR3 DNA is TGTGCCGGCAGTGCAGGGGGCCCGAGCACAGATACGCAGTATTTT. Protein sequence: CAGSAGGPSTDTQYF.

V is TRBV20-1 and J is TRBJ2-7; the D is unclear. The CDR3 extends over 12 amino acids. V was shortened by 6 bases and J by 0 bases, with 9 bases between the two germline ends. Per germline, CDR1 DFQATT and CDR2 SNEGSKA (reference sequence). The CDR3 nucleotides are TGCAGTGCCCTCCTCAGCTCCTACGAGCAGTACTTC. Translated: CSALLSSYEQYF.

The chain is built from TRBV20-1 and TRBJ2-1, with D possibly called TRBD1 or TRBD2 (9 bases each). CDR1 is DFQATT, CDR2 SNEGSKA, per germline (reference sequence). This CDR3 spans 18 amino acids. V lost 2 bases to trimming and J lost 15 bases, with 35 bases between them. The CDR3 is CSARKYPDRGLAISRVFF. In DNA, the CDR3 is TGCAGTGCTAGAAAATACCCGGACAGGGGACTAGCCATCTCTCGAGTGTTCTTC.

This clonotype was seen only a few times. The chain combines TRBV28 with TRBJ2-6, with 11 bases lining up with TRBD1. Trimming cost V 5 bases and J 1 base; bases outside gene matches: 7. The CDR3 totals 18 residues. Per germline, CDR1 MDHEN and CDR2 SYDVKM. CDR3: CASSTRTGGASGANVLTF. The DNA of the CDR3 is TGTGCCAGCAGTACCCGGACAGGGGGCGCTTCTGGGGCCAACGTCCTGACTTTC.

V gene TRBV12-3 or TRBV12-4 combines with J gene TRBJ2-4; 12 nucleotides align to TRBD1. This CDR3 has 14 residues. V shed 6 bases and J 13 bases; nucleotides not matched to a gene: 10. The CDR3 nucleotides read TGTGCCAGCAGACGGGGACAGGGGGCAGGGGAGCAGTACTTC. It encodes CASRRGQGAGEQYF.

In its sample, this clonotype was seen a few times. J is TRBJ2-3 and V is TRBV7-9; tentatively, D is TRBD2 (6 bases). The CDR3 loop spans 15 amino acids. Germline V gene sequence: CDR1 SEHNR, CDR2 FQNEAQ (reference sequence). V was pared by 2 bases and J by 3 bases, with 12 bases between. This CDR3 is CASSLNPGVTDTQYF. As DNA, the CDR3 is TGTGCCAGCAGCTTAAACCCGGGAGTGACAGATACGCAGTATTTT.

In its sample, this clonotype was seen a few times. V is TRBV14 and J is TRBJ2-3, with TRBD2 matching 10 bases. Per the germline V gene, CDR1 is SGHDN and CDR2 is FVKESK. CDR3 length: 16 amino acids. V dropped 4 bases and J dropped 2; count of bases not matched to a gene: 6. Here the CDR3 reads CASSPWGLANTDTQYF. CDR3 bases: TGTGCCAGCAGCCCGTGGGGACTAGCGAACACAGATACGCAGTATTTT.

This clonotype has just a few counts. The rearrangement uses TRBV5-1 and TRBJ2-4; D is uncertain. Trimming took off 4 bases at V and 1 base at J, with 15 bases between the two ends. The CDR3 sequence is 16 residues long. Looked up from germline, CDR1 is SGHRS and CDR2 is YFSETQ. The CDR3: CASSQMTTGAKNIQYF. The CDR3 bases are TGCGCCAGCAGCCAAATGACAACCGGGGCCAAAAACATTCAGTACTTC.

This clonotype was found many times. The chain couples TRBV7-2 to TRBJ2-3; D uncertain. CDR3 length equals 12 residues. Trimming removed 4 bases from V and 2 bases from J, with 4 bases in between. Per germline, CDR1 SGHTA and CDR2 FQGNSA. The DNA of the CDR3 is TGTGCCAGCAGCTACCTCACAGATACGCAGTATTTT. Translation: CASSYLTDTQYF.

V is TRBV7-9 and J is TRBJ2-4; TRBD1 agrees at 10 bases. The DNA end favors TRBJ2-7, so the J call may be wrong. Germline assignment: CDR1 SEHNR and CDR2 FQNEAQ (reference sequence). The length of the CDR3 is 15 residues. CDR3 nucleotides: TGTGCCAGCAGCTTACGGACAGGGGGGCAGGACGAGCAGTACTTC. Translation: CASSLRTGGQDEQYF.

The chain joins TRBV3-1 to TRBJ2-1; TRBD2 matches at 8 bases. V was clipped by 4 bases and J by 7 bases; unmatched bases: 9. The CDR3 spans 15 residues. Germline V gene lookup returns CDR1 LGHDT and CDR2 YNNKEL (reference sequence). CDR3 protein: CASSRAGTRNNEQFF. CDR3 DNA: TGTGCCAGCAGCCGAGCCGGGACTAGGAATAATGAGCAGTTCTTC.

This clonotype was observed a handful of times. The V call is TRBV7-9, the J call TRBJ2-7; 10 nucleotides match TRBD2. Germline assignment: CDR1 SEHNR and CDR2 FQNEAQ (reference sequence). Losses at the gene ends were 5 bases for V and 2 bases for J; bases not matched to a gene: 9. CDR3 size: 16 residues. For the CDR3, the DNA is TGTGCCAGCAGCCCTCCGAGCGGGAGGGAGACCTACGAGCAGTACTTC. Amino acids: CASSPPSGRETYEQYF. Full variable domain (missing parts from reference TRBV7-9 and TRBJ2-7): DTGVSQNPRHKITKRGQNVTFRCDPISEHNRLYWYRQTLGQGPEFLTYFQNEAQLEKSRLLSDRFSAERPKGSFSTLEIQRTEQGDSAMYLCASSPPSGRETYEQYFGPGTRLTVT.

The chain carries TRBV5-8 and TRBJ2-4; D is unclear. Trimming removed 6 bases at V and 0 bases at J, with 16 bases between. In germline, CDR1 is SGHTS, CDR2 YDEGEE. CDR3 length equals 16 residues. The CDR3 sequence: CASNPSLGLAKNIQYF. The CDR3 DNA sequence: TGTGCCAGCAACCCGTCCCTAGGTCTAGCCAAAAACATTCAGTACTTC.

The sample holds a few counts of this clonotype. J is TRBJ1-1 and V is TRBV29-1; 10 nucleotides match TRBD1. The CDR3 contains 13 residues. Germline V gives CDR1 SQVTM, CDR2 ANQGSEA. J was trimmed by 0 bases and V by 7 bases; bases with no gene match: 2. CDR3 sequence (DNA): TGCAGCGGGACAGGGGGAGTGAACACTGAAGCTTTCTTT. Protein: CSGTGGVNTEAFF. Using reference TRBV29-1 and TRBJ1-1 for the parts outside the CDR3, the full variable domain is SAVISQKPSRDICQRGTSLTIQCQVDSQVTMMFWYRQQPGQSLTLIATANQGSEATYESGFVIDKFPISRPNLTFSTLTVSNMSPEDSSIYLCSGTGGVNTEAFFGQGTRLTVV.

This chain uses TRBV5-1 with TRBJ2-2; perhaps TRBD2 as D (6 bases). Trimming shortened V by 7 bases and J by 0 bases, and 10 bases separated the two germline ends. Per the germline V gene, CDR1 is SGHRS and CDR2 is YFSETQ. The CDR3 is made up of 14 amino acids. CDR3 nucleotide sequence: TGCGCCAGCGGGACTTCTACGAACACCGGGGAGCTGTTTTTT. It codes for CASGTSTNTGELFF.

Worth noting for this clonotype: At one boundary the junction diverges from the germline segment, which might be a read error. The rearrangement joins TRBV4-1 to TRBJ1-2; D perhaps matches TRBD1 (6 bases). The CDR3 runs 17 residues. Germline V gene lookup returns CDR1 MGHRA and CDR2 YSYEKL. Here the CDR3 reads CAGSQAQGADRLYGYTF. CDR3 sequence (DNA): TGCGCCGGCAGCCAAGCGCAGGGCGCGGACAGACTGTATGGCTACACCTTC.

V is TRBV6-6 and J is TRBJ1-2, with D maybe TRBD1 (6 bases). CDR1 and CDR2 (germline): MNHNY, SVGAGI (reference sequence). V lost 6 bases to trimming and J lost 2 bases, with 10 bases between them. CDR3 size: 13 residues. The CDR3 sequence is CASRAQGNYGYTF. CDR3 nucleotides: TGTGCCAGCAGGGCACAGGGAAACTATGGCTACACCTTC.

The chain carries TRBV24-1 and TRBJ1-2, with D possibly TRBD1 on 5 matching bases. This CDR3 is built from 15 residues. The V end lost 2 bases, the J end lost 5 bases, and 14 bases lay between the germline ends. The V gene's germline CDR1 is KGHDR and CDR2 SFDVKD. The CDR3 protein is CATSDSKGSVYGYTF. CDR3 coding DNA: TGTGCCACCAGTGATTCAAAGGGGTCGGTGTATGGCTACACCTTC.

This clonotype was observed once. The rearrangement joins TRBV5-4 to TRBJ2-1, with 7 positions matching TRBD2. V trimming: 0 bases; J trimming: 0 bases; junction bases outside the gene matches: 3. Germline CDR1 is SGHNT and CDR2 is YYREEE (reference sequence). The CDR3 is made up of 16 amino acids. The CDR3 loop is CASSLELASSYNEQFF. The CDR3 DNA reads TGTGCCAGCAGCTTGGAACTAGCGAGCTCCTACAATGAGCAGTTCTTC.

The rearrangement links TRBV4-1 to TRBJ1-5; D is uncertain. CDR1 is MGHRA and CDR2 is YSYEKL in the germline V gene. The CDR3 totals 15 residues. Trimming shortened V by 1 base and J by 3 bases, and 10 bases separated the two germline ends. The CDR3 loop is CASSQVLGTNQPQHF. CDR3 nucleotide sequence: TGCGCCAGCAGCCAAGTGCTTGGCACCAATCAGCCCCAGCATTTT.